The 13 T cell receptor beta chains below were found in one sample sequenced in a study of cytotoxic CD8 clonotypes in ibrutinib-treated CLL. Clones were read by immunoSEQ multiplex PCR, and TCRdb kept only the in-frame ones, dropping some. The sample holds about 60,000 clones, 56% seen once. The sample here was PBMCs, taken after 24 months of ibrutinib treatment. The origin of the receptors is a human donor with chronic lymphocytic leukemia.

This clone was seen many times. The gene calls are TRBV6-1 and TRBJ1-1, with D tentatively TRBD1 (6 bases). The CDR3 spans 12 residues. The V end was cut by 6 bases, the J end by 4 bases, with 9 bases between. Germline V CDR1 and CDR2: MNHNS, SASEGT. CDR3 DNA: TGTGCCAGCAGACAGGGTGGCACTGAAGCTTTCTTT. Encoded protein: CASRQGGTEAFF.

The chain uses TRBV19 and TRBJ1-3; D call uncertain. This CDR3 is 14 amino acids long. Per germline, CDR1 LNHDA and CDR2 SQIVND (reference sequence). Trimming cost V 2 bases and J 0 bases, with 5 bases left between them. In DNA, the CDR3 is TGTGCCAGTAGTATACGTAGCTCTGGAAACACCATATATTTT. Translation: CASSIRSSGNTIYF.

This clone was found a few times. The V and J genes are TRBV15 and TRBJ2-4, with D unresolved. The length of the CDR3 is 16 residues. Germline V CDR1 and CDR2: LNHNV, YYDKDF (reference sequence). V shed 1 base and J shed 1 base, with 11 bases lying between them. CDR3 sequence (DNA): TGTGCCACCAGCAGAGGTGTAGTTGGGGCCAAAAACATTCAGTACTTC. Protein: CATSRGVVGAKNIQYF.

V and J are TRBV6-5 and TRBJ1-5; no reliable D call. V lost 7 bases, J lost 5 bases, and 18 bases lay in between. Per germline, CDR1 MNHEY and CDR2 SVGAGI. The CDR3 extends over 15 amino acids. The CDR3, as DNA: TGTGCCAGCACCCCCCGGGCAGAAAGGGATCAGCCCCAGCATTTT. This codes for CASTPRAERDQPQHF.

The gene calls are TRBV4-1 and TRBJ2-2; D gene uncertain. Germline CDR1 MGHRA, CDR2 YSYEKL. This CDR3 spans 15 amino acids. Deletions cut 4 bases from V and 4 bases from J, with 13 bases between. Written as DNA, the CDR3 is TGCGCCAGCAGCCCTATCCTCAGGCCCACCGGGGAGCTGTTTTTT. Translating gives CASSPILRPTGELFF.

The rearrangement uses TRBV28 and TRBJ2-7, with a tentative D call TRBD1 (5 bases). The CDR3 has 13 residues. Germline V gene lookup returns CDR1 MDHEN and CDR2 SYDVKM. V was cut by 2 bases and J by 4 bases, with 9 bases left in between. The CDR3 protein is CASSLQGAYEQYF. CDR3 sequence (DNA): TGTGCCAGCAGTTTACAGGGCGCGTACGAGCAGTACTTC.

The CDR3 loop is CAWSRDRVRYGANVLTF. In DNA, the CDR3 is TGTGCCTGGAGTAGGGACAGGGTACGTTATGGGGCCAACGTCCTGACTTTC. This rearrangement joins TRBV30 to TRBJ2-6; 9 positions agree with TRBD1. CDR1 and CDR2 (germline): GTSNPN, SVGIG (reference sequence). The CDR3 loop spans 17 amino acids. J was trimmed by 3 bases and V by 2 bases; bases with no gene match: 8.

The chain combines TRBV15 with TRBJ1-4; D gene uncertain. Germline lookup yields CDR1 LNHNV and CDR2 YYDKDF (reference sequence). The CDR3 has 15 amino acids. V was shortened by 5 bases and J by 6 bases, with 16 bases between the two germline ends. Here the CDR3 DNA reads TGTGCCACCAGCTTCCGTATAGGAAGAGATGAAAAACTGTTTTTT. Residues: CATSFRIGRDEKLFF.

The rearrangement joins TRBV27 to TRBJ2-3; possible D gene TRBD2, 6 bases. This CDR3 has 13 amino acids. V lost 5 bases and J 6 bases, leaving 12 bases between the germline ends. Per the germline V gene, CDR1 is MNHEY and CDR2 is SMNVEV (reference sequence). CDR3 sequence: CASSVTSPDTQYF. CDR3 nucleotides: TGTGCCAGCAGTGTGACTAGTCCGGATACGCAGTATTTT.

V and J are TRBV11-2 and TRBJ2-7; no clear D. V was pared by 1 base and J by 5 bases, with 9 bases between. CDR1 SGHAT and CDR2 FQNNGV come from the germline V gene. The CDR3 has 13 residues. CDR3 residues: CASSLGLRNEQYF. In DNA form, the CDR3 reads TGTGCCAGCAGCTTAGGATTGAGGAACGAGCAGTACTTC.

This clone was counted once. This chain joins TRBV27 and TRBJ1-2; no firm D call. The CDR3 contains 13 residues. CDR1 and CDR2 (germline): MNHEY, SMNVEV (reference sequence). V gave up 3 bases and J gave up 5 bases, with 10 bases separating them. The CDR3 DNA follows: TGTGCCAGCAGTTTCGGTTGGGGATATGGCTACACCTTC. It codes for CASSFGWGYGYTF.

This chain connects TRBV5-6 to TRBJ2-7; D is uncertain. Trimming removed 5 bases from V and 7 bases from J, with 10 bases in between. CDR1 and CDR2 from the germline V gene are SGHDT and YYEEEE. The CDR3 runs to 11 residues. DNA of the CDR3: TGTGCCAGCAGTTTGATGGGGGAGCAGTACTTC. It is translated as CASSLMGEQYF.

This clone was recorded a few times. The chain couples TRBV4-1 to TRBJ2-5, with a weak D call TRBD1 (6 bases). The V gene lost 1 base and the J gene lost 5 bases, with 11 bases spanning the gap. The CDR3 is 14 residues long. CDR1 and CDR2 (germline): MGHRA, YSYEKL. The CDR3 loop reads CASSQGLRGETQYF. In nucleotides, the CDR3 is TGCGCCAGCAGCCAAGGCCTTAGGGGGGAGACCCAGTACTTC.